The 27 T cell receptor beta chains below were found in one sample sequenced in a study of early T cells in non-severe SARS-CoV-2 infection (dated by TCRdb to the early 2020s). Receptor amplification or capture employed 5' RACE. TCRdb shows the sequencer as NextSeq 500. Using fastp trimming at Q25 and MiXCR clonotype assembly, TCRdb reanalyzed the public sequencing data and kept in-frame beta chains. Entries are consolidated by CDR3 protein sequence, retaining the most common genes and DNA. The sample data list approximately 64,000 distinct CDR3 sequences, and 20% of these were observed just once. The top ten constitute 15% to 20% of the sample. This sample comprised whole blood, obtained at baseline. The receptors here all came from an adult who was a healthcare worker with PCR-confirmed SARS-CoV-2 infection or an uninfected control (not recorded which).

This clonotype was counted at least ten times. This chain connects TRBV9 to TRBJ1-3; no clear D gene. V was trimmed by 3 bases and J by 4 bases, leaving 8 bases between them. There are 13 residues in the CDR3. From germline, CDR1 is SGDLS and CDR2 YYNGEE. In DNA form, the CDR3 reads TGTGCCAGCAGCGAGAGTGGCGGAAACACCATATATTTT. Protein: CASSESGGNTIYF.

This clonotype turned up a few times. The chain joins TRBV20-1 to TRBJ2-2; D is unclear. V dropped 2 bases and J dropped 4 bases, with 8 bases sitting between them. Germline-derived CDR1 and CDR2 are DFQATT and SNEGSKA (reference sequence). The CDR3 spans 13 residues. The CDR3 sequence is CSARPFSTGELFF. The CDR3 nucleotides read TGCAGTGCTAGACCGTTCAGCACCGGGGAGCTGTTTTTT.

The chain links TRBV7-9 to TRBJ2-1; TRBD1 matches 12 bases. CDR1 and CDR2 from the germline V gene are SEHNR and FQNEAQ (reference sequence). The J segment lost 9 bases and the V segment lost 10 bases, leaving 4 bases of the junction unmatched. The CDR3 loop spans 12 amino acids. The CDR3 is CATGQGAGEQFF. In DNA, the CDR3 is TGTGCCACGGGACAGGGGGCCGGTGAGCAGTTCTTC.

There are a few counts of this clonotype. The gene calls are TRBV5-1 and TRBJ1-6; D unresolved. The CDR3 sequence is 16 residues long. Germline loops: CDR1 SGHRS, CDR2 YFSETQ. V shed 0 bases and J shed 0 bases, with 7 bases lying between them. CDR3 nucleotide sequence: TGCGCCAGCAGCTTGGCGGCCAGCTCCTATAATTCACCCCTCCACTTT. This translates into CASSLAASSYNSPLHF.

V gene TRBV10-2 combines with J gene TRBJ2-7; the D is unclear. Germline-derived CDR1 and CDR2 are WSHSY and SAAADI. The length of the CDR3 is 15 residues. V was pared by 2 bases and J by 9 bases, with 20 bases between. The CDR3 protein is CASSESPYSLLGQYF. In DNA form, the CDR3 reads TGCGCCAGCAGTGAGAGCCCCTATTCTCTCCTAGGGCAGTACTTC.

The CDR3 coding sequence is TGTGCCAGCAGCTGGACTAGTCTCGGCGGGGAGCTGTTTTTT. It translates to CASSWTSLGGELFF. The chain recombines TRBV7-8 with TRBJ2-2, with 7 positions matching TRBD2. Trimming cost V 4 bases and J 7 bases; bases outside gene matches: 6. CDR3 size: 14 residues. Looked up from germline, CDR1 is SGHVS and CDR2 is FQNEAQ.

This clonotype was seen more than once but under ten times. The chain employs TRBV7-8 and TRBJ2-5, with D uncertain. V was shortened by 5 bases and J by 5 bases, with 12 bases between the two germline ends. Germline CDR1 reads SGHVS; CDR2 reads FQNEAQ. The CDR3 length is 13 residues. The CDR3 is CASSVRVRETQYF. In DNA form, the CDR3 reads TGTGCCAGCAGCGTTAGGGTCCGTGAGACCCAGTACTTC.

The V and J genes are TRBV20-1 and TRBJ1-2; D not resolved. The CDR3 is made up of 14 amino acids. V gave up 3 bases and J gave up 4 bases, with 15 bases separating them. The V gene's germline CDR1 is DFQATT and CDR2 SNEGSKA (reference sequence). The CDR3 DNA sequence: TGCAGTGCTAGCCACACCCCCTATTCCTATGGCTACACCTTC. Translating it yields CSASHTPYSYGYTF.

The chain has TRBV6-5 and TRBJ2-3; TRBD2 matches at 11 bases. V lost 5 bases, J lost 5 bases, and 6 bases stayed unmatched. Germline-derived CDR1 and CDR2 are MNHEY and SVGAGI. The CDR3 is 15 amino acids. CDR3 DNA: TGTGCCAGCAGTCGGGGACTAGCGGAGGTAGATACGCAGTATTTT. This translates into CASSRGLAEVDTQYF.

This clonotype was seen a few times. CDR3 amino acids: CASSEAGSSQETQYF. The CDR3 DNA is TGTGCCAGCAGTGAAGCAGGATCCAGTCAAGAGACCCAGTACTTC. This chain joins TRBV6-1 and TRBJ2-5, with D unresolved. CDR3 length: 15 residues. Germline CDR1 MNHNS, CDR2 SASEGT. V lost 0 bases to trimming and J lost 2 bases, with 10 bases between them.

This clonotype was counted only a few times. The chain carries TRBV5-1 and TRBJ2-3; the match to TRBD2 covers 8 bases. The germline V gene has CDR1 SGHRS and CDR2 YFSETQ. The J segment lost 2 bases and the V segment lost 1 base, leaving 3 bases of the junction unmatched. This CDR3 contains 15 residues. As DNA, the CDR3 is TGCGCCAGCAGCTTGAGCGGGGGCCTCACAGATACGCAGTATTTT. This translates into CASSLSGGLTDTQYF.

This clonotype was seen only a few times. CDR3 in DNA: TGCGCCAGCAGGTATGGGGGCGCGAGCATGAACACTGAAGCTTTCTTT. It translates to CASRYGGASMNTEAFF. This chain connects TRBV5-1 to TRBJ1-1; perhaps TRBD1 as D (6 bases). Germline V gene lookup returns CDR1 SGHRS and CDR2 YFSETQ. Trimming took 5 bases from V and 0 from J, leaving 17 bases between them. The CDR3 is 16 residues long. Combining the CDR3 with reference TRBV5-1 and TRBJ1-1 gives the whole variable domain KAGVTQTPRYLIKTRGQQVTLSCSPISGHRSVSWYQQTPGQGLQFLFEYFSETQRNKGNFPGRFSGRQFSNSRSEMNVSTLELGDSALYLCASRYGGASMNTEAFFGQGTRLTVV.

This clonotype has a handful of counts. Written as DNA, the CDR3 is TGTGCCAGCTCACCGACCCCGCGGAGGGGAGCGGAGACCCAGTACTTC. The encoded protein is CASSPTPRRGAETQYF. The chain has TRBV18 and TRBJ2-5, with a possible D match to TRBD2 (6 bases). The germline CDR1 and CDR2 sequences are KGHSH and LQKENI. The CDR3 is made up of 16 amino acids. Trimming pared 3 bases from V and 5 bases from J, leaving 19 bases between. The full variable domain, in which reference TRBV18 and TRBJ2-5 provide the parts outside the CDR3, is NAGVMQNPRHLVRRRGQEARLRCSPMKGHSHVYWYRQLPEEGLKFMVYLQKENIIDESGMPKERFSAEFPKEGPSILRIQQVVRGDSAAYFCASSPTPRRGAETQYFGPGTRLLVL.

This clonotype has only a few counts. V gene TRBV20-1 combines with J gene TRBJ2-1; D is unresolved. V dropped 3 bases and J dropped 10 bases, with 10 bases sitting between them. Germline CDR1 is DFQATT and CDR2 is SNEGSKA (reference sequence). CDR3 length: 11 residues. Written as DNA, the CDR3 is TGCAGTGCTAGTCGGGTGGGAGAGCAGTTCTTC. It translates to CSASRVGEQFF.

The chain uses TRBV11-2 and TRBJ2-5, with D perhaps TRBD1 (5 bases). The CDR3 runs to 15 residues. Per the germline V gene, CDR1 is SGHAT and CDR2 is FQNNGV. Trimming cost V 3 bases and J 2 bases, with 13 bases left between them. The CDR3, as DNA: TGTGCCAGCAGCTTGGGCATGACAGCGCAAGAGACCCAGTACTTC. It encodes CASSLGMTAQETQYF.

This clonotype has just a few counts. V and J are TRBV20-1 and TRBJ2-2; D is possibly TRBD2 (6 bases). V gave up 6 bases and J gave up 2 bases, with 10 bases separating them. CDR1 DFQATT and CDR2 SNEGSKA come from the germline V gene (reference sequence). The CDR3 sequence is 13 residues long. The DNA for the CDR3 is TGCAGTGCCCTGGGGGGAAACACCGGGGAGCTGTTTTTT. Translated, it gives CSALGGNTGELFF.

This rearrangement joins TRBV18 to TRBJ1-5, with D tentatively TRBD1 (6 bases). V lost 2 bases, J lost 7 bases, and 12 bases lay in between. CDR3 length: 14 amino acids. Germline-derived CDR1 and CDR2 are KGHSH and LQKENI. In nucleotides, the CDR3 is TGTGCCAGCTCACCAGTGCCAGGGGAGCAGCCCCAGCATTTT. This translates into CASSPVPGEQPQHF.

This clonotype was seen more than once but under ten times. This chain links TRBV20-1 with TRBJ2-1; 12 positions match TRBD2. Germline V gene data show CDR1 as DFQATT and CDR2 as SNEGSKA (reference sequence). The CDR3 loop spans 19 amino acids. V lost 1 base, J lost 0 bases, and 10 bases stayed unmatched. The CDR3 protein is CSARVRLAGASSSYNEQFF. The CDR3 DNA reads as TGCAGTGCTAGAGTCCGACTAGCGGGGGCCTCAAGCTCCTACAATGAGCAGTTCTTC.

The V call is TRBV5-5, the J call TRBJ1-6; no clear D gene. The CDR3 is made up of 17 amino acids. Germline V gene sequence: CDR1 SGHKS, CDR2 YYEKEE (reference sequence). Trimming stripped 0 bases from V and 5 bases from J, with 15 bases between. CDR3 protein: CASSLGGSFRHNSPLHF. The CDR3 nucleotides read TGTGCCAGCAGCTTGGGCGGGAGCTTTCGTCATAATTCACCCCTCCACTTT.

This clonotype has a count of ten or more. The gene calls are TRBV24-1 and TRBJ2-3, with D unresolved. Trimming removed 0 bases from V and 4 bases from J, with 4 bases in between. Germline loops: CDR1 KGHDR, CDR2 SFDVKD. The CDR3 loop spans 13 amino acids. In nucleotides, the CDR3 is TGTGCCACCAGTGATTTGTGGGCAGATACGCAGTATTTT. Protein: CATSDLWADTQYF.

The chain recombines TRBV7-8 with TRBJ1-1, with 8 bases aligning to TRBD1. With V trimmed by 6 bases and J by 2 bases, 8 bases remained unmatched. The CDR3 has 15 amino acids. CDR1 is SGHVS, CDR2 FQNEAQ, per germline. The CDR3 DNA reads TGTGCCAGCAGACCCGACAGGGGACTAAACACTGAAGCTTTCTTT. It encodes CASRPDRGLNTEAFF.

This clonotype came up a few times. The CDR3 region has the DNA TGTGCCACCACAGGGGGAGGGCTAGCGACAGATACGCAGTATTTT. This sequence encodes CATTGGGLATDTQYF. The chain joins TRBV15 to TRBJ2-3; D may be TRBD1 or TRBD2 (7 bases each). The V and J ends lost 7 bases and 3 bases respectively, with 17 bases between them. The CDR3 spans 15 residues. Germline CDR1 is LNHNV and CDR2 is YYDKDF (reference sequence).

This chain uses TRBV30 with TRBJ1-2; D is unresolved. The germline CDR1 and CDR2 sequences are GTSNPN and SVGIG (reference sequence). The CDR3 is 14 amino acids. Trimming removed 0 bases at V and 4 bases at J, with 12 bases between. This CDR3 reads CAWSVRIMSYGYTF. The DNA for the CDR3 is TGTGCCTGGAGTGTTAGGATCATGTCCTATGGCTACACCTTC.

In this sample, this clonotype turned up a few times. The chain combines TRBV5-5 with TRBJ2-6; D call uncertain. Germline-derived CDR1 and CDR2 are SGHKS and YYEKEE (reference sequence). The CDR3 spans 14 residues. Trimming took off 4 bases at V and 2 bases at J, with 7 bases between the two ends. CDR3 amino acids: CASSTSPGANVLTF. The CDR3 nucleotides read TGTGCCAGCAGCACCTCTCCTGGGGCCAACGTCCTGACTTTC.

The rearrangement uses TRBV18 and TRBJ2-1; D might be TRBD2 (6 bases). With 5 bases removed from V and 3 bases from J, the gap between germline ends came to 11 bases. The CDR3 spans 14 residues. Per germline, CDR1 KGHSH and CDR2 LQKENI. CDR3 loop: CASSGGRDYNEQFF. The DNA of the CDR3 is TGTGCCAGCTCAGGAGGGAGAGACTACAATGAGCAGTTCTTC.

The genes are TRBV7-9 and TRBJ1-1; tentative D call: TRBD1 (6 bases). Germline V gene sequence: CDR1 SEHNR, CDR2 FQNEAQ (reference sequence). Deletions cut 5 bases from V and 0 bases from J, with 10 bases between. This CDR3 is 14 amino acids long. The CDR3 spells CASSPGQMNTEAFF. In DNA form, the CDR3 reads TGTGCCAGCAGCCCAGGACAGATGAACACTGAAGCTTTCTTT.

This clonotype was counted between two and nine times. The chain employs TRBV12-3 or TRBV12-4 and TRBJ1-1; the D gene is possibly TRBD1 (5 bases). V lost 7 bases, J lost 5 bases, and 17 bases lay in between. The CDR3 covers 14 residues. CDR3 in amino acids: CASTHQLGATEAFF. The DNA for the CDR3 is TGTGCCAGCACCCATCAACTCGGGGCTACTGAAGCTTTCTTT.